This passage covers 20 T cell receptor beta chains from one sample sequenced in a study of T cell responses to AZD1222 COVID-19 vaccine. Assay: immunoSEQ multiplex PCR; the TCRdb copy retains only in-frame clones and omits some. The table lists more than 70,000 clones, roughly 87% of them singletons. Source: peripheral blood, taken 28 days after the second AZD1222 dose. These receptors originate from an adult who received the AZD1222 COVID-19 vaccine.

V and J are TRBV6-2 or TRBV6-3 and TRBJ1-2; TRBD1 is a possible D gene (6 bases). CDR1 MNHEY and CDR2 SVGEGT come from the germline V gene. The ends were cut back, 6 bases at V and 4 bases at J, with 15 bases in the middle. This CDR3 comprises 14 residues. The CDR3 DNA is TGTGCCAGCAGCCCTCCTACAGGGACCTATGGCTACACCTTC. Translating gives CASSPPTGTYGYTF.

Only a few counts were recorded for this clone. The CDR3 DNA is TGTGCCAGCAGCTTAGGTAGCGGCCAAGAGACCCAGTACTTC. Amino acids: CASSLGSGQETQYF. The J gene is TRBJ2-5, the V gene TRBV11-2; maybe TRBD2 (6 bases). Per germline, CDR1 SGHAT and CDR2 FQNNGV. V lost 1 base to trimming and J lost 1 base, with 7 bases between them. The CDR3 loop spans 14 amino acids.

This clone has just one count. This CDR3 reads CASSHRDRGNTEAFF. The DNA of the CDR3 is TGTGCCAGCTCACACCGGGACAGGGGGAACACTGAAGCTTTCTTT. The chain joins TRBV18 to TRBJ1-1; 10 positions agree with TRBD1. Germline assignment: CDR1 KGHSH and CDR2 LQKENI. J was trimmed by 1 base and V by 4 bases; bases with no gene match: 3. This CDR3 is built from 15 residues. Using reference TRBV18 and TRBJ1-1 for the parts outside the CDR3, the full variable domain is NAGVMQNPRHLVRRRGQEARLRCSPMKGHSHVYWYRQLPEEGLKFMVYLQKENIIDESGMPKERFSAEFPKEGPSILRIQQVVRGDSAAYFCASSHRDRGNTEAFFGQGTRLTVV.

This chain uses TRBV5-1 with TRBJ2-7, with 7 bases aligning to TRBD2. The germline V gene encodes CDR1 SGHRS and CDR2 YFSETQ. The length of the CDR3 is 13 residues. Losses at the gene ends were 3 bases for V and 3 bases for J; bases not matched to a gene: 3. Written as DNA, the CDR3 is TGCGCCAGCAGCTCGGCTAGCGGCTACGAGCAGTACTTC. It specifies CASSSASGYEQYF.

The chain has TRBV11-2 and TRBJ1-4; 7 bases agree with TRBD1. CDR3 length equals 13 residues. The ends lost 5 bases at V and 8 bases at J; junction bases unmatched: 5. Per germline, CDR1 SGHAT and CDR2 FQNNGV. CDR3: CASSPRTGEKLFF. The CDR3 region has the DNA TGTGCCAGCAGCCCCAGGACAGGAGAAAAACTGTTTTTT. Complete variable domain (other parts from reference TRBV11-2 and TRBJ1-4): EAGVAQSPRYKIIEKRQSVAFWCNPISGHATLYWYQQILGQGPKLLIQFQNNGVVDDSQLPKDRFSAERLKGVDSTLKIQPAKLEDSAVYLCASSPRTGEKLFFGSGTQLSVL.

The chain links TRBV12-5 to TRBJ2-2; TRBD2 is a possible D gene (6 bases). Between the trimmed V and J ends, which lost 5 bases and 4 bases, there was a span of 17 bases. Germline CDR1 is LGHNT and CDR2 is FRNRAP. This CDR3 has 16 amino acids. The CDR3 coding sequence is TGTGCTAGTGGTGCCCGCCCTAGCGTAATCACCGGGGAGCTGTTTTTT. Translating it yields CASGARPSVITGELFF.

As for this clone: Other DNA sequences from this sample encode an identical CDR3 as well. The chain has TRBV7-3 and TRBJ2-5; maybe TRBD2 (6 bases). The germline V gene has CDR1 SGHTA and CDR2 FQGTGA. V lost 1 base to trimming and J lost 5 bases, with 11 bases between them. CDR3 length: 14 residues. This CDR3 reads CASSLNGGTETQYF. The CDR3 DNA sequence: TGTGCCAGCAGCTTAAACGGGGGTACGGAGACCCAGTACTTC.

This chain connects TRBV4-3 to TRBJ1-1; TRBD1 agrees at 9 bases. Germline assignment: CDR1 LGHNA and CDR2 YSLEER. V was clipped by 0 bases and J by 10 bases; unmatched bases: 9. The CDR3 loop spans 15 amino acids. CDR3 bases: TGCGCCAGCAGCCAAGATGGGACAGGGCCAGGGGGAGCTTTCTTT. This sequence encodes CASSQDGTGPGGAFF.

This chain links TRBV10-3 with TRBJ2-1; 8 nucleotides agree with TRBD2. V shed 6 bases, J shed 4 bases, and the junction held 8 bases outside the gene matches. The CDR3 extends over 15 amino acids. Per germline, CDR1 ENHRY and CDR2 SYGVKD. As DNA, the CDR3 is TGTGCCATCAGCAAAAGCGGGAGCCTTTACAATGAGCAGTTCTTC. This sequence encodes CAISKSGSLYNEQFF.

This clone was picked up one time. The chain employs TRBV11-2 and TRBJ2-2, with 7 nucleotides matching TRBD1. Trimming at V came to 5 bases and at J to 3 bases, leaving 3 bases not matched to a gene. The length of the CDR3 is 14 residues. Germline CDR1 and CDR2: SGHAT and FQNNGV. CDR3 loop: CASSRDRDTGELFF. CDR3 sequence (DNA): TGTGCCAGCAGCCGGGACAGAGACACCGGGGAGCTGTTTTTT.

The rearrangement uses TRBV9 and TRBJ2-7; the match to TRBD2 covers 9 bases. Trimming cost V 0 bases and J 7 bases; bases outside gene matches: 11. Germline V gene lookup returns CDR1 SGDLS and CDR2 YYNGEE. The CDR3 has 16 amino acids. The DNA of the CDR3 is TGTGCCAGCAGCGTAGCGTCCGGGACTAGCCATAGAGAGCAGTACTTC. Encoded protein: CASSVASGTSHREQYF.

The chain joins TRBV18 to TRBJ1-6; D is perhaps TRBD1 (5 bases). The germline V gene has CDR1 KGHSH and CDR2 LQKENI. This CDR3 is 16 amino acids long. The V and J ends lost 3 bases and 0 bases respectively, with 9 bases between them. CDR3 in amino acids: CASSPTASSYNSPLHF. The CDR3 nucleotides are TGTGCCAGCTCACCGACAGCGAGCTCCTATAATTCACCCCTCCACTTT.

The J gene is TRBJ2-7, the V gene TRBV7-9; D may be TRBD2 (6 bases). Germline assignment: CDR1 SEHNR and CDR2 FQNEAQ (reference sequence). Trimming pared 5 bases from V and 0 bases from J, leaving 17 bases between. The CDR3 runs 16 residues. CDR3 DNA sequence: TGTGCCAGCAGCCATAGGGGAGGCCTGAGCTCCTACGAGCAGTACTTC. Residues: CASSHRGGLSSYEQYF.

The chain carries TRBV24-1 and TRBJ1-2, with a weak D call TRBD1 (5 bases). CDR1 and CDR2 from the germline V gene are KGHDR and SFDVKD. V gave up 2 bases and J gave up 7 bases, with 13 bases separating them. CDR3 length: 14 amino acids. The CDR3 loop is CATSDSGSPRGYTF. The CDR3 nucleotides read TGTGCCACCAGTGATTCAGGGAGTCCACGTGGCTACACCTTC.

The rearrangement links TRBV5-1 to TRBJ2-3, with D possibly matching TRBD1 (6 bases). CDR3 length: 15 amino acids. V was trimmed by 0 bases and J by 3 bases, leaving 11 bases between them. The germline V gene encodes CDR1 SGHRS and CDR2 YFSETQ. This CDR3 reads CASSLGTVGTDTQYF. The CDR3 nucleotides read TGCGCCAGCAGCTTGGGGACAGTGGGGACAGATACGCAGTATTTT.

J is TRBJ2-1 and V is TRBV5-1; TRBD2 matches at 7 bases. The CDR3 consists of 15 residues. From germline, CDR1 is SGHRS and CDR2 YFSETQ. Losses at the gene ends were 1 base for V and 10 bases for J; bases not matched to a gene: 11. DNA of the CDR3: TGCGCCAGCAGCTTGATACGCGGGGGTGGCCTCGAGCAGTTCTTC. Encoded protein: CASSLIRGGGLEQFF.

This clone came up a few times. The chain employs TRBV6-5 and TRBJ1-6; D remains ambiguous. The CDR3 runs 13 residues. Trimming pared 6 bases from V and 8 bases from J, leaving 11 bases between. The germline V gene encodes CDR1 MNHEY and CDR2 SVGAGI. The CDR3 region has the DNA TGTGCCAGCAGAAGCCCTGGGGATTCACCCCTCCACTTT. This codes for CASRSPGDSPLHF.

This chain joins TRBV9 and TRBJ1-6; D ambiguous. Trimming left V 5 bases short and J 7 bases short, with 19 bases between. Germline assignment: CDR1 SGDLS and CDR2 YYNGEE. CDR3 length: 16 amino acids. This CDR3 reads CASSKLPGPMNSPLHF. The CDR3 DNA sequence: TGTGCCAGCAGTAAATTACCTGGACCGATGAATTCACCCCTCCACTTT.

V gene TRBV25-1 combines with J gene TRBJ1-2; a possible D gene is TRBD1 (5 bases). The V gene's germline CDR1 is MGHDK and CDR2 SYGVNS. V was shortened by 1 base and J by 6 bases, with 15 bases between the two germline ends. The CDR3 is 15 amino acids. CDR3: CASSESGRVFNGYTF. CDR3 sequence (DNA): TGTGCCAGCAGTGAATCGGGACGAGTCTTCAATGGCTACACCTTC.

The chain uses TRBV2 and TRBJ1-1; maybe TRBD1 (5 bases). V was cut by 4 bases and J by 0 bases, with 9 bases left in between. CDR1 is SNHLY, CDR2 FYNNEI, per germline. The CDR3 loop spans 14 amino acids. CDR3 protein: CASSVWGMNTEAFF. The CDR3 DNA follows: TGTGCCAGCAGTGTCTGGGGCATGAACACTGAAGCTTTCTTT.